The clone carrying this TCR beta chain has just one count. Its antigen is undetermined. A read error is possible here, since a much larger clone lies one base away. Different DNA sequences within this sample yield the same CDR3. The data belong to a study of shared clonotypes between healthy human individuals. Overall study findings and caveats: The four-donor shared clonotypes exceeded non-shared clonotypes in generation probability, with non-shared ones scoring lower.

The CDR3 length is 12 residues. The germline CDR1 and CDR2 sequences are SGHTA and FQGTGA. Trimming took 4 bases from V and 0 from J, leaving 2 bases between them. The method was immunoSEQ multiplex PCR; TCRdb's version includes in-frame clones alone and lacks a portion of them. The data show some 1,100,000 clones, 75% to 85% seen once. The clonotype was recovered from a man younger than 35 in good health. Some clones in this sample may be carry-over from other donors' samples. The rearrangement uses TRBV7-3 and TRBJ2-3; D ambiguous. Sequenced sample: memory CD4+ T cells from PBMCs. This sample's subset: CD45RA-negative fraction. This CDR3 is CASSSSTDTQYF. The CDR3 DNA reads as TGTGCCAGCAGCTCAAGCACAGATACGCAGTATTTT. Drawing the rest from reference TRBV7-3 and TRBJ2-3, the complete variable domain is GAGVSQTPSNKVTEKGKYVELRCDPISGHTALYWYRQSLGQGPEFLIYFQGTGAADDSGLPNDRFFAVRPEGSVSTLKIQRTERGDSAVYLCASSSSTDTQYFGPGTRLTVL.